These 15 T cell receptor beta chains originate from one sample sequenced in a study of T cells after posttransplantation cyclophosphamide. The data were produced by immunoSEQ multiplex PCR, yet TCRdb's version contains in-frame clones alone and is incomplete. Among some 4,500 clones, approximately 70% were seen once, and the ten largest hold roughly 50%. Control samples came 1 year after myeloablative marrow transplants with methotrexate plus calcineurin inhibitor. Sequenced material: PBMCs, taken 321 days after allogeneic stem cell transplant with calcineurin inhibitor and methotrexate. These receptors came from a female patient in her fifties who received an allogeneic stem cell transplant from an unrelated donor, was CMV-positive, and had acute and chronic GVHD. The T cells may partly be graft donor cells.

This chain links TRBV2 with TRBJ2-1; TRBD2 matches 12 bases. CDR1 and CDR2 (germline): SNHLY, FYNNEI. The CDR3 has 19 residues. J gave up 0 bases and V 4 bases, and 10 bases lay outside the gene matches. CDR3 in amino acids: CASSGPTSGRPYSYNEQFF. The CDR3 DNA reads TGTGCCAGCAGTGGGCCGACTAGCGGGAGACCATACTCCTACAATGAGCAGTTCTTC.

This clone was counted a few times. The V and J genes are TRBV5-1 and TRBJ2-5, with 10 bases aligning to TRBD1. The closer fit of TRBJ2-7 to the DNA end suggests the J call may be wrong. Germline CDR1 is SGHRS and CDR2 is YFSETQ. The length of the CDR3 is 14 residues. Here the CDR3 reads CASSFRTGGYEQYF. CDR3 in DNA: TGCGCCAGCAGCTTTAGGACAGGGGGCTACGAGCAGTACTTC.

This clone is medium-sized by share. The chain carries TRBV7-2 and TRBJ1-3, with D uncertain. The V gene lost 6 bases and the J gene lost 0 bases, with 18 bases spanning the gap. Germline V gene lookup returns CDR1 SGHTA and CDR2 FQGNSA. This CDR3 region has 17 residues. The CDR3 DNA is TGTGCCAGCAGTTATTACTCGTCTGCGGGCTCTGGAAACACCATATATTTT. Its translation is CASSYYSSAGSGNTIYF.

This clone was found a few times. The chain carries TRBV6-4 and TRBJ2-7; maybe TRBD1 (5 bases). V lost 7 bases and J lost 3, with 7 bases in between. CDR1 and CDR2 from the germline V gene are MRHNA and SNTAGT. The CDR3 spans 11 residues. In nucleotides, the CDR3 is TGTGCCAGCATTCAGGGCTACGAGCAGTACTTC. Translated: CASIQGYEQYF.

V gene TRBV6-5 combines with J gene TRBJ1-2; D uncertain. The length of the CDR3 is 12 residues. Germline CDR1 reads MNHEY; CDR2 reads SVGAGI. V was shortened by 5 bases and J by 7 bases, with 11 bases between the two germline ends. CDR3 region: CASSDIAGGYTF. The CDR3 coding sequence is TGTGCCAGCAGTGATATTGCCGGTGGCTACACCTTC.

This clone showed up just a few times. The V call is TRBV4-1, the J call TRBJ2-3; D might be TRBD2 (7 bases). The length of the CDR3 is 16 residues. CDR1 MGHRA and CDR2 YSYEKL come from the germline V gene. V lost 4 bases and J lost 2, with 16 bases in between. CDR3 sequence reads: CASSRRGAGSTDTQYF. The CDR3 DNA follows: TGCGCCAGCAGCCGACGGGGGGCAGGGTCCACAGATACGCAGTATTTT.

This clone came up once. The V call is TRBV5-1, the J call TRBJ2-7; 13 positions agree with TRBD2. This CDR3 has 21 residues. J gave up 7 bases and V 2 bases, and 24 bases lay outside the gene matches. Germline-derived CDR1 and CDR2 are SGHRS and YFSETQ. The CDR3 DNA sequence: TGCGCCAGCAGCTTTTGGGCAGGACTAGCGGGAGTAGGGCACCAAGCGGGGGAGCAGTACTTC. Translated: CASSFWAGLAGVGHQAGEQYF.

The rearrangement links TRBV6-5 to TRBJ1-1, with D uncertain. The germline CDR1 and CDR2 sequences are MNHEY and SVGAGI. Trimming stripped 6 bases from V and 5 bases from J, with 10 bases between. CDR3 size: 12 residues. CDR3 nucleotides: TGTGCCAGCAGGCGTGTGAGGACTGAAGCTTTCTTT. Encoded protein: CASRRVRTEAFF.

The chain carries TRBV25-1 and TRBJ2-2, with D perhaps TRBD2 (5 bases). V was cut by 1 base and J by 6 bases, with 21 bases left in between. CDR3 length: 18 amino acids. Germline V gene data show CDR1 as MGHDK and CDR2 as SYGVNS. CDR3: CASSELGLALTRPGELFF. The CDR3, as DNA: TGTGCCAGCAGTGAATTAGGGCTAGCTCTCACCCGACCCGGGGAGCTGTTTTTT.

The chain recombines TRBV30 with TRBJ1-3; 7 bases line up with TRBD1. After removal of 1 base from V and 1 base from J, the junction contained 7 bases not matched to a gene. CDR1 is GTSNPN, CDR2 SVGIG, per germline (reference sequence). The CDR3 sequence is 16 residues long. The CDR3 loop reads CAWSGNRGVSGNTIYF. CDR3 nucleotides: TGTGCCTGGAGTGGGAACAGGGGAGTTTCTGGAAACACCATATATTTT.

This clone came up a few times. V gene TRBV19 combines with J gene TRBJ1-1; D ambiguous. The V end was cut by 3 bases, the J end by 3 bases, with 11 bases between. This CDR3 spans 14 amino acids. Germline-derived CDR1 and CDR2 are LNHDA and SQIVND (reference sequence). This CDR3 reads CASSILEGYTEAFF. For the CDR3, the DNA is TGTGCCAGTAGTATTTTGGAGGGATACACTGAAGCTTTCTTT.

This sequence joins TRBV7-3 and TRBJ2-3; tentative D call: TRBD1 (6 bases). Germline lookup yields CDR1 SGHTA and CDR2 FQGTGA. The ends were cut back, 0 bases at V and 4 bases at J, with 11 bases in the middle. The length of the CDR3 is 15 residues. The CDR3 DNA is TGTGCCAGCAGCTTAACGGGGGCGTGGGCAGATACGCAGTATTTT. Protein: CASSLTGAWADTQYF. The variable domain in full, completed from reference TRBV7-3 and TRBJ2-3, reads GAGVSQTPSNKVTEKGKYVELRCDPISGHTALYWYRQSLGQGPEFLIYFQGTGAADDSGLPNDRFFAVRPEGSVSTLKIQRTERGDSAVYLCASSLTGAWADTQYFGPGTRLTVL.

The chain carries TRBV19 and TRBJ1-5; D is possibly TRBD1 (6 bases). Germline V gene sequence: CDR1 LNHDA, CDR2 SQIVND (reference sequence). The CDR3 consists of 13 residues. The V gene lost 6 bases and the J gene lost 7 bases, with 13 bases spanning the gap. The CDR3 region has the DNA TGTGCCAGTAGGGCAGGGGTGGGACAGCCCCAGCATTTT. This sequence encodes CASRAGVGQPQHF.

The chain links TRBV5-5 to TRBJ1-5; 8 bases match TRBD1. The CDR3 runs to 15 residues. V dropped 4 bases and J dropped 2; count of bases not matched to a gene: 5. Per the germline V gene, CDR1 is SGHKS and CDR2 is YYEKEE (reference sequence). This chain's CDR3 is CASSTSTGGNQPQHF. CDR3 sequence (DNA): TGTGCCAGCAGCACCTCGACAGGGGGCAATCAGCCCCAGCATTTT.

The chain has TRBV6-1 and TRBJ2-7, with TRBD1 matching over 7 bases. V lost 0 bases, J lost 12 bases, and 14 bases stayed unmatched. Germline V gene lookup returns CDR1 MNHNS and CDR2 SASEGT. The CDR3 runs 15 residues. CDR3 loop: CASSEALQGVTVPYF. The DNA of the CDR3 is TGTGCCAGCAGTGAAGCGCTTCAGGGGGTAACGGTTCCGTACTTC.